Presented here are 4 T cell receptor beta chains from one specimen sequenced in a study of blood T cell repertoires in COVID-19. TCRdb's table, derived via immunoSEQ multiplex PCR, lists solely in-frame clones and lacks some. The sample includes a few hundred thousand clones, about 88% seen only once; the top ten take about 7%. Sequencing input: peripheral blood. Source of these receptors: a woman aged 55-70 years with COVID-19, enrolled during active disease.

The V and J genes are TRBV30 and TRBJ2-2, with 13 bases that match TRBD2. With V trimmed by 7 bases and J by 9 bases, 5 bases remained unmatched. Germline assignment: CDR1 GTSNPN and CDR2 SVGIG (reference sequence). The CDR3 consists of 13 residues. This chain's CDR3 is CASPGLAGRELFF. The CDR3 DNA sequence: TGTGCCTCGCCGGGACTAGCGGGGCGGGAGCTGTTTTTT.

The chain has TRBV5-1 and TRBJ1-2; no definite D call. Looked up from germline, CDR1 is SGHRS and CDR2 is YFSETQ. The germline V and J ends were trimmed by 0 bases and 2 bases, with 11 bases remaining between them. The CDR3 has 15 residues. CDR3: CASSLALERNYGYTF. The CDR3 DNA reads TGCGCCAGCAGCTTGGCCCTGGAGAGAAACTATGGCTACACCTTC.

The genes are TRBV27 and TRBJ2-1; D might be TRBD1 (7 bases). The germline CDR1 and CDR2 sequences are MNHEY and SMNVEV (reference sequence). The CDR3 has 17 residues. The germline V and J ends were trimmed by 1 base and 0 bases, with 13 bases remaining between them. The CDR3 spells CASSLYPGDSSYNEQFF. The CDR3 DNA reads TGTGCCAGCAGTTTATATCCGGGGGACAGCTCCTACAATGAGCAGTTCTTC.

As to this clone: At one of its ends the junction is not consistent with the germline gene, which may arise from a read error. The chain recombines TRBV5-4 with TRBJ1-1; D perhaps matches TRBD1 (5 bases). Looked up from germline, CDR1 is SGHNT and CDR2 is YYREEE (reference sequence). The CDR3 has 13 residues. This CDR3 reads CASSDPDNSEAFF. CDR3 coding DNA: TGTGCCAGCAGCGACCCGGACAACAGTGAAGCTTTCTTT. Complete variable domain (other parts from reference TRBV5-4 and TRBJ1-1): ETGVTQSPTHLIKTRGQQVTLRCSSQSGHNTVSWYQQALGQGPQFIFQYYREEENGRGNFPPRFSGLQFPNYSSELNVNALELDDSALYLCASSDPDNSEAFFGQGTRLTVV.